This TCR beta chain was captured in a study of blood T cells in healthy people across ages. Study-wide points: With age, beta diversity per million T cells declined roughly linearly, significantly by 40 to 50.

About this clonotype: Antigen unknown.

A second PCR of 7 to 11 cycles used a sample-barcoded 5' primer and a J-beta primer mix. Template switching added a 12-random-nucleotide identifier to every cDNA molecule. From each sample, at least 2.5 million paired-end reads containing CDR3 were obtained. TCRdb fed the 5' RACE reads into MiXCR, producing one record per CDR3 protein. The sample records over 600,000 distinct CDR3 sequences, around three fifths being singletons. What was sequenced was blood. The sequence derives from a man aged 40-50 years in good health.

The CDR3 sequence is CASGGSPREQYF. CDR3 coding DNA: TGTGCCAGCGGGGGGAGCCCTCGGGAGCAGTACTTC. The chain uses TRBV28 and TRBJ2-7, with a tentative D call TRBD2 (6 bases). CDR1 MDHEN and CDR2 SYDVKM come from the germline V gene. This CDR3 region has 12 residues. With 8 bases removed from V and 7 bases from J, the gap between germline ends came to 15 bases.